The clone carrying this T cell receptor beta chain was counted a few times. Each CDR3 protein is one row after TCRdb ran MiXCR on the 5' RACE reads. Among approximately 350,000 distinct CDR3 sequences listed, around 10% were seen once. The data belong to a study of T cells after yellow fever vaccination. Germline CDR1 and CDR2: MGHRA and YSYEKL. The CDR3 runs to 17 residues. V lost 2 bases, J lost 3 bases, and 9 bases stayed unmatched. This chain joins TRBV4-1 and TRBJ2-1; 8 positions agree with TRBD2. This receptor was taken from a man aged 18 to 30 who received the YFV17D yellow fever vaccine. Sequenced material: PBMCs, taken on the day of the first yellow fever vaccination. CDR3 residues: CASSQSPAGGNYNEQFF. The CDR3, as DNA: TGCGCCAGCAGCCAATCCCCCGCGGGGGGCAACTACAATGAGCAGTTCTTC.